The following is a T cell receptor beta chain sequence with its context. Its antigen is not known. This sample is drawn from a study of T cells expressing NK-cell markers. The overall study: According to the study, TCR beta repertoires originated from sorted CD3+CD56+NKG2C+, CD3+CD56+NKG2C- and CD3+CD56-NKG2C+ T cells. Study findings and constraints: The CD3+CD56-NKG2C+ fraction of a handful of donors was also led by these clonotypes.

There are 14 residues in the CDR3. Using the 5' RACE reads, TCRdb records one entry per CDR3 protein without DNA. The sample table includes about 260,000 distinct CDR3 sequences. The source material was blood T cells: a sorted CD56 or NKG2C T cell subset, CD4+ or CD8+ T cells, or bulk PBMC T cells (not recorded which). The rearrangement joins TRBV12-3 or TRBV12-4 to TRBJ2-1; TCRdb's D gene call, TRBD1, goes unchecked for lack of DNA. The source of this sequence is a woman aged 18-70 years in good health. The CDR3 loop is CASRGTGGAPEQFF.